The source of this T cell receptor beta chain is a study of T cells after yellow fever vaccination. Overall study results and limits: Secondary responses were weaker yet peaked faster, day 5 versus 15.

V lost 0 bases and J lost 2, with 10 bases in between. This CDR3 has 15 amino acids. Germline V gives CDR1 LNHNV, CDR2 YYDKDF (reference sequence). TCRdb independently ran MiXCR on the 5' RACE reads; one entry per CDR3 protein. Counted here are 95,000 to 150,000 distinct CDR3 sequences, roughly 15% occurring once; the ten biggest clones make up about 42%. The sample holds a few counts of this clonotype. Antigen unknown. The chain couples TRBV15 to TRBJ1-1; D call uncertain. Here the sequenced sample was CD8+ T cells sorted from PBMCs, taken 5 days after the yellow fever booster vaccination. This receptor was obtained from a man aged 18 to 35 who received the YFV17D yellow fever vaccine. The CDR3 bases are TGTGCCACCAGCAGAGATGCTGGGGTTAACACTGAAGCTTTCTTT. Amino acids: CATSRDAGVNTEAFF. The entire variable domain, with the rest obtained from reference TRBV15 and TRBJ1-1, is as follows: DAMVIQNPRYQVTQFGKPVTLSCSQTLNHNVMYWYQQKSSQAPKLLFHYYDKDFNNEADTPDNFQSRRPNTSFCFLDIRSPGLGDTAMYLCATSRDAGVNTEAFFGQGTRLTVV.